This passage covers 12 T cell receptor beta chains from one sample sequenced in a study of technical replicates of blood from several donors. Some clones are missing from TCRdb's copy, which holds only in-frame ones; the method was immunoSEQ multiplex PCR. This sample has about 49,000 clones; approximately 90% occur once, and the top ten carry under 5%. The source material was PBMCs. The receptors originated from a human donor in good health. Some clones in this sample may be carry-over from other donors' samples.

V and J are TRBV11-2 and TRBJ2-5; 10 nucleotides match TRBD1. Trimming took 0 bases from V and 5 from J; bases not matched to a gene: 9. This CDR3 spans 17 amino acids. Germline CDR1 SGHAT, CDR2 FQNNGV. The CDR3 coding sequence is TGTGCCAGCAGCTTAGATTCTACGGACAGGGGGATCGAGACCCAGTACTTC. It codes for CASSLDSTDRGIETQYF.

J is TRBJ1-6 and V is TRBV21-1; the D call in the table, TRBD1, was not verified against the DNA. TRBV21-1 is annotated as a pseudogene. CDR3 length: 16 amino acids. CDR3 DNA sequence: TGTGCCAGCAGCAAAGTCGGGACAGGGAGGAATTCACCCCTCCACTTT. As protein: CASSKVGTGRNSPLHF.

This sequence joins TRBV5-1 and TRBJ2-7, with D possibly TRBD2 on 5 matching bases. Germline CDR1 SGHRS, CDR2 YFSETQ. There are 11 residues in the CDR3. V lost 4 bases to trimming and J lost 6 bases, with 8 bases between them. The CDR3 sequence: CASSPRGEQYF. CDR3 DNA: TGCGCCAGCAGCCCTCGGGGCGAGCAGTACTTC.

The gene calls are TRBV28 and TRBJ2-7, with a tentative D call TRBD1 (6 bases). CDR3 length equals 14 residues. The ends were cut back, 5 bases at V and 5 bases at J, with 16 bases in the middle. Germline assignment: CDR1 MDHEN and CDR2 SYDVKM. CDR3 in amino acids: CASSTSGQQDEQYF. The CDR3 DNA reads as TGTGCCAGCAGTACCTCAGGACAGCAAGACGAGCAGTACTTC.

This clone is a singleton in its sample. The genes are TRBV7-2 and TRBJ1-6; D uncertain. V was pared by 1 base and J by 9 bases, with 13 bases between. Germline V gene sequence: CDR1 SGHTA, CDR2 FQGNSA. The CDR3 runs 15 residues. The CDR3 DNA follows: TGTGCCAGCAGCTTAGGGGCGGGGTTAGGTTCACCCCTCCACTTT. This translates into CASSLGAGLGSPLHF.

The chain has TRBV6-5 and TRBJ1-5; D call uncertain. The CDR3 is made up of 13 amino acids. Trimming removed 3 bases from V and 4 bases from J, with 7 bases in between. CDR1 and CDR2 from the germline V gene are MNHEY and SVGAGI. The CDR3 DNA reads as TGTGCCAGCAGTTATTCTGTAAATCAGCCCCAGCATTTT. Translated, it gives CASSYSVNQPQHF.

This clone was detected only a few times. The chain joins TRBV6-6 to TRBJ2-7; 7 nucleotides line up with TRBD1. CDR3 size: 13 residues. V was clipped by 6 bases and J by 7 bases; unmatched bases: 9. Germline assignment: CDR1 MNHNY and CDR2 SVGAGI (reference sequence). The CDR3 protein is CASSGRRGHEQYF. The CDR3 DNA is TGTGCCAGCAGCGGTCGTAGGGGGCATGAGCAGTACTTC.

This rearrangement joins TRBV27 to TRBJ2-7; TRBD2 aligns across 9 bases. Germline V gene sequence: CDR1 MNHEY, CDR2 SMNVEV (reference sequence). The V segment lost 2 bases and the J segment 3 bases; nucleotides outside the gene matches: 5. The CDR3 contains 15 residues. CDR3 bases: TGTGCCAGCAGTTTAAAGGCGGGAGGGCACTACGAGCAGTACTTC. Protein: CASSLKAGGHYEQYF.

The chain carries TRBV7-2 and TRBJ2-7; TRBD2 aligns across 10 bases. This CDR3 is built from 16 residues. The V segment lost 5 bases and the J segment 0 bases; nucleotides outside the gene matches: 7. CDR1 and CDR2 (germline): SGHTA, FQGNSA. DNA of the CDR3: TGTGCCAGCAGCCCCATAGCGGGGGGACTCTCCTACGAGCAGTACTTC. Protein product: CASSPIAGGLSYEQYF.

The V call is TRBV15, the J call TRBJ2-3; D is perhaps TRBD1 (6 bases). The CDR3 runs 16 residues. Germline loops: CDR1 LNHNV, CDR2 YYDKDF (reference sequence). V shed 3 bases and J shed 1 base, with 14 bases lying between them. CDR3 residues: CATSSPDRFGTDTQYF. The CDR3 nucleotides are TGTGCCACCAGCAGCCCAGACAGGTTTGGCACAGATACGCAGTATTTT.

The gene calls are TRBV27 and TRBJ1-2; D gene unclear. The CDR3 sequence is 17 residues long. The V gene lost 4 bases and the J gene lost 2 bases, with 20 bases spanning the gap. CDR1 MNHEY and CDR2 SMNVEV come from the germline V gene (reference sequence). This CDR3 is CASSSNNPAQQNYGYTF. In nucleotides, the CDR3 is TGTGCCAGCAGTTCGAACAACCCGGCACAGCAGAACTATGGCTACACCTTC.

V gene TRBV7-9 combines with J gene TRBJ2-2; no firm D call. Germline V CDR1 and CDR2: SEHNR, FQNEAQ (reference sequence). Trimming took 5 bases from V and 0 from J, leaving 13 bases between them. CDR3 length: 16 residues. The DNA of the CDR3 is TGTGCCAGCAGCAAAAGAGATCCTACGAACACCGGGGAGCTGTTTTTT. Protein product: CASSKRDPTNTGELFF.